These 8 T cell receptor beta chains share one sample of origin, sequenced in a study of blood T cell repertoires in COVID-19. TCRdb keeps only in-frame clones here, not all; method: immunoSEQ multiplex PCR. The sample consists of some 100,000 clones, roughly 88% of them appearing once. Input material: peripheral blood. These receptor sequences come from a human donor in a cohort sampled during active COVID-19.

V is TRBV6-5 and J is TRBJ1-5; TRBD1 might be the D (5 bases). V shed 6 bases and J shed 0 bases, with 12 bases lying between them. Germline V lookup: CDR1 MNHEY, CDR2 SVGAGI. This CDR3 contains 15 residues. For the CDR3, the DNA is TGTGCCAGCAGAAACAGGTTAAATAGCAATCAGCCCCAGCATTTT. This translates into CASRNRLNSNQPQHF.

This chain uses TRBV5-6 with TRBJ2-1; 8 nucleotides agree with TRBD1. The length of the CDR3 is 18 residues. After removal of 3 bases from V and 9 bases from J, the junction contained 20 bases not matched to a gene. Per the germline V gene, CDR1 is SGHDT and CDR2 is YYEEEE. CDR3 sequence: CASSSPYDRGPREFEQFF. The CDR3, as DNA: TGTGCCAGCAGCTCTCCTTATGACAGGGGACCTCGAGAATTTGAGCAGTTCTTC.

In this sample, this clone turned up a few times. The chain employs TRBV7-8 and TRBJ2-1; 13 bases match TRBD2. V was clipped by 7 bases and J by 5 bases; unmatched bases: 2. The CDR3 totals 14 residues. Germline V gives CDR1 SGHVS, CDR2 FQNEAQ. In DNA, the CDR3 is TGTGCCAGCATGGGACTAGCGGGGAACAATGAGCAGTTCTTC. Translated: CASMGLAGNNEQFF.

J is TRBJ1-1 and V is TRBV7-8; the D gene is possibly TRBD1 (6 bases). This CDR3 comprises 15 residues. Deletions cut 3 bases from V and 1 base from J, with 12 bases between. Per the germline V gene, CDR1 is SGHVS and CDR2 is FQNEAQ. CDR3 protein: CASSLTQGRNTEAFF. In nucleotides, the CDR3 is TGTGCCAGCAGCTTGACCCAGGGGAGGAACACTGAAGCTTTCTTT.

The V and J genes are TRBV28 and TRBJ2-1, with 10 bases that match TRBD2. This CDR3 comprises 18 residues. Germline-derived CDR1 and CDR2 are MDHEN and SYDVKM. V shed 7 bases, J shed 0 bases, and the junction held 12 bases outside the gene matches. The CDR3 DNA is TGTGCCAGCATCTCAAGCGGGAGGGTCCCCAGCTCCTACAATGAGCAGTTCTTC. Amino acid sequence: CASISSGRVPSSYNEQFF. Full variable domain (rest looked up from reference TRBV28 and TRBJ2-1): DVKVTQSSRYLVKRTGEKVFLECVQDMDHENMFWYRQDPGLGLRLIYFSYDVKMKEKGDIPEGYSVSREKKERFSLILESASTNQTSMYLCASISSGRVPSSYNEQFFGPGTRLTVL.

The chain links TRBV28 to TRBJ1-5; 7 bases agree with TRBD1. From germline, CDR1 is MDHEN and CDR2 SYDVKM. The CDR3 extends over 13 amino acids. V shed 2 bases, J shed 7 bases, and the junction held 2 bases outside the gene matches. CDR3 amino acids: CASSLIQGQPQHF. The CDR3 DNA follows: TGTGCCAGCAGTTTAATACAGGGGCAGCCCCAGCATTTT.

The V and J genes are TRBV24-1 and TRBJ2-1; unclear D gene. The CDR3 extends over 13 amino acids. The V end lost 3 bases, the J end lost 9 bases, and 11 bases lay between the germline ends. Germline CDR1 is KGHDR and CDR2 is SFDVKD. The CDR3 here is CATSDPYYGEQFF. The CDR3 DNA is TGTGCCACCAGTGATCCCTACTACGGTGAGCAGTTCTTC.

This chain links TRBV11-3 with TRBJ2-3; tentatively, D is TRBD1 (5 bases). Between the trimmed V and J ends, which lost 5 bases and 0 bases, there was a span of 18 bases. The CDR3 loop spans 17 amino acids. CDR1 and CDR2 from the germline V gene are SGHNT and YENEEA. CDR3 protein: CASSPGSWGPSTDTQYF. DNA for the CDR3: TGTGCCAGCAGCCCGGGTAGTTGGGGCCCTAGCACAGATACGCAGTATTTT.